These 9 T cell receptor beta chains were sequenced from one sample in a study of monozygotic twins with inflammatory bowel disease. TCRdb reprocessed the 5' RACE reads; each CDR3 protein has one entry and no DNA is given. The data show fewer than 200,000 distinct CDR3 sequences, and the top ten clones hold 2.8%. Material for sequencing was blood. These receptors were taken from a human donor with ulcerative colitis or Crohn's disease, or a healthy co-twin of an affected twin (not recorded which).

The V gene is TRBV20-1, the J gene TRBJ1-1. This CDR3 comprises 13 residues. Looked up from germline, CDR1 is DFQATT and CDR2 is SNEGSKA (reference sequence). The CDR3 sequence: CSARDLLNTEAFF.

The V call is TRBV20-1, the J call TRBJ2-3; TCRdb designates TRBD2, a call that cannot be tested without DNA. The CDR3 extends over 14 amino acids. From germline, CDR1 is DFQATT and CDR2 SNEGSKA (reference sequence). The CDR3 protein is CSIAGGVPTDTQYF.

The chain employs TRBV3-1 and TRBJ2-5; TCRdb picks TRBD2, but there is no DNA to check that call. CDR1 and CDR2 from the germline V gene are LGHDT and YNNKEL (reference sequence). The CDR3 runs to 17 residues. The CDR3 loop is CASSLGLAGGGGETQYF.

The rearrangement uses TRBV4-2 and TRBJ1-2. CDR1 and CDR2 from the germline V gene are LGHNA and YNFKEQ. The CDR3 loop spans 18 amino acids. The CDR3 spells CASSQDSGGGFSDYSYTF.

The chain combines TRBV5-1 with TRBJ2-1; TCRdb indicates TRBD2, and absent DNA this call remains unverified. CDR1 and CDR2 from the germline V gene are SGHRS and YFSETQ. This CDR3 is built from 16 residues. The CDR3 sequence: CASSLGPAGDGDEQFF.

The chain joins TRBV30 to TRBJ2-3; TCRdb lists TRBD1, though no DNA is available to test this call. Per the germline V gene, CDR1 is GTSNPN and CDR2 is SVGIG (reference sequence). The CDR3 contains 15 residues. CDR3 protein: CAWSVLDRGSGTQYF.

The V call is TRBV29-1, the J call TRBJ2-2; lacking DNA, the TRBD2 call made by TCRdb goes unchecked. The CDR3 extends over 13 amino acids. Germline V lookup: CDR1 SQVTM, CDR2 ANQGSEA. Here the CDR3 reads CSGASGRAGELFF.

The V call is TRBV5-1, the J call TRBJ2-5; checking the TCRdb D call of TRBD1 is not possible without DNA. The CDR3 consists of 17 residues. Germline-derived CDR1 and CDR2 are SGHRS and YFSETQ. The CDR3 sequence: CASTPQSRDRGWETQYF.

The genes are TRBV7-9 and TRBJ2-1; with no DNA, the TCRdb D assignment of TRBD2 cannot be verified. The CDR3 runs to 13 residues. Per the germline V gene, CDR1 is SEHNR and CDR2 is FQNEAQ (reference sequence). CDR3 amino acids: CASSLGGHNEQFF.